This T cell receptor (beta chain) derives from a study of cytomegalovirus exposure and HLA in healthy donors. PCR primers comprised 60 Vbeta and 13 Jbeta primers. Libraries were prepared by immunoSEQ multiplex PCR; TCRdb keeps only in-frame clonotypes and omits some of them. The table lists more than 200,000 clones, about three quarters of them singletons. Findings and limits, study-wide: With further analysis later on, most CMV-associated TCR beta chains appeared HLA-restricted. Earlier analysis found most TCR beta V segments productive about 87% or about 30% of the time. Under in vitro conditions, three CMV-associated chains were confirmed as specific for CMV antigens.

Notes on this clone: Its specificity is not known.

The source is a man between 35 and 55 years old in good health and CMV-seronegative. The sequencing sample was made of PBMCs.

The CDR3 bases are TGTGCCAGCAGTGAGAGATCGTACAATGAGCAGTTCTTC. It specifies CASSERSYNEQFF. This rearrangement joins TRBV2 to TRBJ2-1; D unresolved. V was shortened by 3 bases and J by 4 bases, with 7 bases between the two germline ends. The germline V gene encodes CDR1 SNHLY and CDR2 FYNNEI. The CDR3 spans 13 residues.